This T cell receptor beta chain stems from a study of blood T cell repertoires in COVID-19 (dated by TCRdb to about 2020). A note on the overall study: Collaborator samples came from the United States, Italy and Spain and covered acute and convalescent phases of COVID-19. The material from the prospective study consisted of cDNA or gDNA derived from T cells, B-cell-depleted T cells, or PBMCs. The dataset comprised deeply sampled blood TCRbeta repertoires from subjects exposed to, actively infected with, or recovered from COVID-19. The repertoires were made available in a free public database intended to serve as a resource for research on the immune response to SARS-CoV-2. Samples came from the ongoing ImmuneRACE study (first 160 participants) plus 1,254 subjects from 6 global collaborators. A de-identified subject ID, COVID-19 status, age in years and sex were almost always included in the sample metadata. Where available, HLA class I and class II types were taken from metadata supplied by the sample provider and were not determined by assay-based typing. Here is what the overall study found, with its caveats: The quantity of clinical and demographic metadata differed by source and by participant and was supplied without curation.

This clone has more than one count but fewer than ten. Its binding antigen is unknown. No base quality values were provided; no much bigger clone lies one nucleotide off. The collaborating institutions used their own protocols to collect whole blood in K2EDTA tubes. For TCRbeta analysis, collaborator samples were shipped as frozen whole blood, as isolated PBMCs, or as DNA extracted from either sample type. The immunoSEQ Assay, a bias-controlled multiplex PCR, was used to amplify TCRbeta CDR3 regions from genomic DNA. The authors' analysis ran thus. The number of nucleated cells in each sample was estimated from the amplification of reference gene primers within the assay. To quantify the absolute abundance of each unique TCRbeta CDR3 rearrangement, sequence reads were collapsed and filtered. Productive Simpson clonality was computed per sample as the square root of Simpson's diversity index over productive rearrangements. What TCRdb holds here is the immuneACCESS table cut down to in-frame rearrangements. Part of the clones is not present; checked against another copy, under half of the missing clones reflect an unresolved V gene, and the others are unexplained. From that table come the V and J calls and clone size; the DNA was used to work out D and trimming. The sample table holds 60,000 to 65,000 clones, of which 65% to 80% were seen once. The ten top clones hold roughly 20% of the sample.

The TCR originated in a woman over 75 with active or convalescent COVID-19. Sequenced sample: peripheral blood.

The sequenced DNA: TGTGCCTGCGACCCGGGACAGGCTAGCACAGATACGCAGTATTTT. This codes for CACDPGQASTDTQYF. This chain is built from TRBV6-5 and TRBJ2-3; 8 bases in between match TRBD1. The germline V and J ends show losses of 11 bases and 0 bases respectively, and no gene match explains 10 bases of the junction. CDR1 MNHEY and CDR2 SVGAGI are derived from the germline V gene. Spanning cysteine to phenylalanine, the CDR3 consists of 15 amino acids. The retained sequence is limited to the CDR3, 45 bases, with the frame set at the first base.